This T cell receptor (beta chain) was sequenced in a study of T cell repertoires in cytomegalovirus infection. The wider study: Use of recently identified HLA-C-restricted and well-studied HLA-B-restricted CMV epitopes was part of the study. CMV infection together with matching HLA type was indicated by public TCR beta signatures. Study-wide results and limits: Carriage of CMV together with the relevant HLA was identifiable through cumulative public TCR beta family frequency. In two of eight donors, the top clonotype was HLA-C-restricted CMV-specific.

TCRdb used MiXCR to reprocess the reads, holding one entry per CDR3 protein. This sample has roughly 990,000 distinct CDR3 sequences, with around 30% found just once. Germline CDR1 ENHRY, CDR2 SYGVKD. With V trimmed by 8 bases and J by 5 bases, 11 bases remained unmatched. CDR3 size: 15 residues. With regard to this clonotype: Its antigen is unidentified.

The V call is TRBV10-3, the J call TRBJ2-5; 10 bases match TRBD1. The source is a human donor in good health (CMV status not recorded). Some clones in this sample may be carry-over from other donors' samples. This specimen consisted of cultured CD8+ T cells from PBMCs, obtained from culture after CMV antigen stimulation. The CDR3 nucleotides read TGTGCCATCGGTTCCCCTGACAGGGGGCAGGAGACCCAGTACTTC. Translating gives CAIGSPDRGQETQYF.